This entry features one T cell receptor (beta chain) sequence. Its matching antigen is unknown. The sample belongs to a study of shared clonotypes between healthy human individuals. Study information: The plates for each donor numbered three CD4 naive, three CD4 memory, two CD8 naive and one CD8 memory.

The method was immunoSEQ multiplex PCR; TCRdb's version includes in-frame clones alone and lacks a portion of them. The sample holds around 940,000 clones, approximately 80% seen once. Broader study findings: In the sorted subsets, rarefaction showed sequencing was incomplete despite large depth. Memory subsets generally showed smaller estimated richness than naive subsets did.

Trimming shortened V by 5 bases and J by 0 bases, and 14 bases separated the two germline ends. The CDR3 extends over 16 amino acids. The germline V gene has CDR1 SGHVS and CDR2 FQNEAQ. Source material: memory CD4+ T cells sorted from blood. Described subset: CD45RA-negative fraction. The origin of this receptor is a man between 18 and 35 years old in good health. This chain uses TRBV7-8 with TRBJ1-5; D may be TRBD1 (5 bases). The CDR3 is CASSPGRVTSNQPQHF. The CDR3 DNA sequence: TGTGCCAGCAGCCCCGGCAGGGTTACTAGCAATCAGCCCCAGCATTTT.